This T cell receptor beta chain was identified in a study of CD8+ T cells in alopecia areata. This clone was detected a few times. Germline assignment: CDR1 GTSNPN and CDR2 SVGIG (reference sequence). This CDR3 spans 13 amino acids. V lost 2 bases and J 4 bases, leaving 12 bases between the germline ends. Sequencing used cDNA as its template, made by extracting RNA and reverse transcribing it. Here immunoSEQ multiplex PCR was the method, and the copy in TCRdb shows in-frame clones only, minus some. Of 80,000 to 100,000 clones listed, about 45% were seen once; the top ten hold about 0.79%. The chain has TRBV30 and TRBJ2-7, with a possible D match to TRBD1 (6 bases). This TCR came from a human donor with alopecia areata. The sequencing input was CD4+ T cells sorted from blood. CDR3 sequence: CAWSITGRYEQYF. CDR3 sequence (DNA): TGTGCCTGGAGTATAACAGGGCGGTACGAGCAGTACTTC.